Listed below are T cell receptor beta chains from one sample, sequenced in a study of early T cells in non-severe SARS-CoV-2 infection. TCRdb processed the 5' RACE reads anew with MiXCR; each CDR3 protein has one entry. The repertoire holds roughly 40,000 distinct CDR3 sequences, with roughly 7.1% as singletons. Sequencing input: whole blood. All receptors come from an adult who was a healthcare worker with PCR-confirmed SARS-CoV-2 infection or an uninfected control (not recorded which). Both conserved end residues are part of each CDR3. D genes are given only for firm matches. Only some rows state a clone size, as once, few, many or a class for expanded clones.

d_gene	v_gene	abundance	j_gene	CDR3aa	CDR3nt
TRBD1	TRBV11-2	.	TRBJ2-1	CASSAATGGVGLGEQFF	TGTGCCAGCAGCGCCGCCACAGGGGGCGTAGGTTTAGGTGAGCAGTTCTTC
.	TRBV7-3	many	TRBJ1-6	CASSRSSYNSPLHF	TGTGCCAGCAGCCGAAGCTCCTATAATTCACCCCTCCACTTT
.	TRBV5-4	.	TRBJ2-2	CASSLLGGPGTPNTGELFF	TGTGCCAGCAGCTTGTTAGGTGGGCCCGGGACACCGAACACCGGGGAGCTGTTTTTT
TRBD2	TRBV12-5	.	TRBJ2-1	CASAPGTSDYNEQFF	TGTGCTAGTGCCCCCGGGACTAGCGATTACAATGAGCAGTTCTTC
TRBD1	TRBV18	many	TRBJ1-2	CASSPPTGDKGYGYTF	TGTGCCAGCTCACCACCAACAGGGGACAAGGGCTATGGCTACACCTTC
TRBD1	TRBV12-5	.	TRBJ2-5	CASGSGTGGGETQYF	TGTGCTAGTGGTTCCGGGACAGGGGGCGGGGAGACCCAGTACTTC
.	TRBV4-1	.	TRBJ2-3	CASSQVDGGTDTQYF	TGCGCCAGCAGCCAAGTCGATGGAGGCACAGATACGCAGTATTTT
TRBD1	TRBV12-3/TRBV12-4	many	TRBJ1-1	CASRPQGAINEAFF	TGTGCCAGCAGACCACAGGGGGCGATAAATGAAGCTTTCTTT
TRBD2	TRBV3-1	many	TRBJ2-3	CASSRRTSGRRADTQYF	TGTGCCAGCAGCCGTCGGACTAGCGGGAGAAGGGCAGATACGCAGTATTTT
.	TRBV5-1	many	TRBJ2-3	CASSLEAGRTDTQYF	TGCGCCAGCAGCTTGGAGGCAGGGCGCACAGATACGCAGTATTTT
TRBD2	TRBV10-3	few	TRBJ2-5	CATRERGEETQYF	TGTGCCACCCGGGAGCGGGGGGAAGAGACCCAGTACTTC
.	TRBV20-1	many	TRBJ1-2	CSSGGGAADGYTF	TGCAGTTCTGGCGGGGGCGCAGCTGATGGCTACACCTTC
.	TRBV11-2	.	TRBJ2-7	CASSFAQTSYEQYF	TGTGCCAGCAGCTTCGCGCAGACCTCCTACGAGCAGTACTTC
TRBD1	TRBV20-1	many	TRBJ1-6	CSARGGQQDSPLHF	TGCAGTGCTAGAGGGGGACAGCAAGATTCACCCCTCCACTTT
TRBD1	TRBV6-2/TRBV6-3	.	TRBJ1-6	CASSSRSGTGRGSPLHF	TGTGCCAGCAGTAGCAGATCGGGGACAGGGAGGGGCTCACCCCTCCACTTT
.	TRBV12-3/TRBV12-4	.	TRBJ2-1	CASSFSAGTSYNEQFF	TGTGCCAGCAGTTTCAGCGCCGGGACCTCCTACAATGAGCAGTTCTTC
.	TRBV29-1	many	TRBJ2-3	CSGTTSASTDTQYF	TGCAGCGGGACGACTAGTGCTAGCACAGATACGCAGTATTTT
.	TRBV2	.	TRBJ2-1	CASSSLDFPYNEQFF	TGTGCCAGCAGTTCACTAGACTTCCCCTACAATGAGCAGTTCTTC
.	TRBV12-3/TRBV12-4	many	TRBJ2-5	CASGLLGAGVETQYF	TGTGCCAGCGGGCTCCTTGGGGCAGGGGTAGAGACCCAGTACTTC
.	TRBV7-2	once	TRBJ2-5	CASSFYLDRKQETQYF	TGTGCCAGCAGCTTTTACCTGGACAGAAAGCAAGAGACCCAGTACTTC
TRBD1	TRBV6-5	many	TRBJ1-2	CASSYRTNPGTVVAYGYTF	TGTGCCAGCAGTTACCGAACTAACCCAGGGACAGTAGTGGCTTATGGCTACACCTTC
.	TRBV5-1	many	TRBJ1-1	CASSLGQGLTEAFF	TGCGCCAGCAGCTTGGGCCAGGGGTTGACTGAAGCTTTCTTT
.	TRBV24-1	.	TRBJ2-2	CATSIGAGELFF	TGTGCCACCAGCATTGGAGCCGGGGAGCTGTTTTTT
TRBD1	TRBV12-3/TRBV12-4	.	TRBJ1-1	CASRPTGGDTEAFF	TGTGCCAGCAGACCCACAGGGGGCGACACTGAAGCTTTCTTT
TRBD1	TRBV29-1	few	TRBJ1-2	CSVSTGGRSGYTF	TGCAGCGTCTCGACAGGGGGAAGAAGTGGCTACACCTTC
.	TRBV2	.	TRBJ2-1	CASSDPPTGPEQFF	TGTGCCAGCAGTGACCCCCCCACAGGCCCTGAGCAGTTCTTC
.	TRBV3-1	many	TRBJ2-2	CASSHRRTGELFF	TGTGCCAGCAGCCACCGCCGTACCGGGGAGCTGTTTTTT
TRBD1	TRBV4-3	few	TRBJ1-1	CASSQDGTVGTEAFF	TGCGCCAGCAGCCAAGACGGGACAGTGGGCACTGAAGCTTTCTTT
.	TRBV3-1	.	TRBJ2-7	CASSPSSVRALNWDEQYF	TGTGCCAGCAGCCCCTCGAGTGTCAGGGCCCTTAATTGGGACGAGCAGTACTTC
TRBD1	TRBV4-2	few	TRBJ2-4	CASSQDRGQGARELAKNIQYF	TGTGCCAGCAGCCAGGACAGGGGACAGGGGGCGCGGGAATTAGCCAAAAACATTCAGTACTTC
.	TRBV11-2	.	TRBJ2-7	CASSPFLGGPYEQYF	TGTGCCAGCAGCCCCTTTCTAGGGGGGCCCTACGAGCAGTACTTC
TRBD1	TRBV12-3/TRBV12-4	few	TRBJ2-7	CASRRGQGKIYEQYF	TGTGCCAGCAGGCGGGGACAGGGAAAAATCTACGAGCAGTACTTC
.	TRBV3-1	few	TRBJ1-3	CASSRGGTTSTIYF	TGTGCCAGCAGCCGGGGCGGGACCACGAGTACCATATATTTT
.	TRBV11-2	many	TRBJ2-7	CASSSQFGGTGEQYF	TGTGCCAGCAGCTCCCAATTCGGGGGAACTGGCGAGCAGTACTTC
TRBD2	TRBV10-3	.	TRBJ2-1	CAIMGTSSDEQFF	TGTGCCATCATGGGGACTAGCAGCGATGAGCAGTTCTTC
.	TRBV12-3/TRBV12-4	few	TRBJ2-7	CASSLSARRQYF	TGTGCCAGCAGTTTATCGGCTAGAAGGCAGTACTTC
.	TRBV7-3	few	TRBJ2-2	CASSLRVPPGSAGELFF	TGTGCCAGCAGCTTAAGGGTTCCTCCGGGAAGCGCCGGGGAGCTGTTTTTT
TRBD1	TRBV11-2	few	TRBJ2-5	CASSTDRTEETQYF	TGTGCCAGCAGCACGGACAGGACTGAAGAGACCCAGTACTTC
.	TRBV29-1	many	TRBJ1-2	CSGGGANNYGYTF	TGCAGCGGAGGGGGAGCGAATAACTATGGCTACACCTTC
.	TRBV10-1	few	TRBJ2-4	CASSDPGLSLKYF	TGCGCCAGCAGTGACCCGGGACTTTCCCTCAAGTACTTC
TRBD1	TRBV12-3/TRBV12-4	many	TRBJ1-2	CASSSGGQGYGGYTF	TGTGCCAGCAGCTCAGGGGGGCAGGGTTACGGTGGCTACACCTTC
.	TRBV7-8	few	TRBJ2-7	CASSLNPSPYEQYF	TGTGCCAGCAGCTTAAATCCATCCCCTTACGAGCAGTACTTC
TRBD1	TRBV7-2	medium-sized	TRBJ1-6	CASSWDRGRVLFNSPLHF	TGTGCCAGCAGCTGGGACAGGGGGCGCGTCTTGTTTAATTCACCCCTCCACTTT
TRBD2	TRBV6-5	.	TRBJ2-5	CASTASGAETQYF	TGTGCCAGCACTGCGAGCGGGGCCGAGACCCAGTACTTC
TRBD2	TRBV5-1	many	TRBJ2-3	CASSPTSGGAKDTQYF	TGCGCCAGCAGCCCGACTAGCGGGGGGGCTAAAGATACGCAGTATTTT
TRBD2	TRBV10-3	many	TRBJ2-1	CAISEVTGGVNEQFF	TGTGCCATCAGTGAGGTCACGGGAGGGGTCAATGAGCAGTTCTTC
.	TRBV6-6	many	TRBJ2-4	CASRDSTFAKNIQYF	TGTGCCAGCAGAGACAGTACGTTCGCCAAAAACATTCAGTACTTC
TRBD1	TRBV9	many	TRBJ2-6	CASSVEAGTASSGANVLTF	TGTGCCAGCAGCGTAGAGGCCGGGACAGCCAGCTCTGGGGCCAACGTCCTGACTTTC
TRBD2	TRBV12-3/TRBV12-4	.	TRBJ2-6	CAAGTSGVSGANVLTF	TGTGCCGCCGGTACTAGCGGCGTCTCTGGGGCCAACGTCCTGACTTTC
.	TRBV19	.	TRBJ2-7	CASSIGVRDYEQYF	TGTGCCAGTAGTATAGGGGTCAGGGACTACGAGCAGTACTTC
TRBD1	TRBV12-3/TRBV12-4	few	TRBJ2-3	CASTLDRGGTDTQYF	TGTGCCAGCACCCTAGACAGGGGAGGCACAGATACGCAGTATTTT
.	TRBV12-3/TRBV12-4	few	TRBJ1-1	CASTPHGQPTNTEAFF	TGTGCCAGCACCCCTCACGGACAGCCGACGAACACTGAAGCTTTCTTT